The 9 T cell receptor beta chains below all came from one sample that was sequenced in a study of CD8 T cells in Susac syndrome. Random hexamers served to reverse transcribe roughly 0.5 to 1 ug RNA. TCRdb fed the immunoSEQ multiplex PCR reads into MiXCR, producing one record per CDR3 protein. The data show 200,000 to 250,000 distinct CDR3 sequences, about 95% seen once. The specimen was CD4+ T cells from PBMCs. These receptors were taken from a human donor with Susac syndrome.

The rearrangement joins TRBV6-2 or TRBV6-3 to TRBJ2-1; 7 bases align to TRBD1. The CDR3 has 14 amino acids. With 7 bases clipped from V and 4 bases from J, the junction kept 7 bases outside the gene matches. Per the germline V gene, CDR1 is MNHEY and CDR2 is SVGEGT. CDR3 nucleotide sequence: TGTGCCAGCACTTGGGGACAGATATACAATGAGCAGTTCTTC. Amino acids: CASTWGQIYNEQFF.

V gene TRBV27 combines with J gene TRBJ2-3, with D uncertain. The germline V gene has CDR1 MNHEY and CDR2 SMNVEV (reference sequence). Trimming shortened V by 3 bases and J by 5 bases, and 18 bases separated the two germline ends. The CDR3 is 16 residues long. The CDR3 protein is CASSFFMIGMGDTQYF. CDR3 nucleotides: TGTGCCAGCAGTTTCTTTATGATAGGGATGGGAGATACGCAGTATTTT.

The rearrangement joins TRBV28 to TRBJ2-3, with D unclear. Per the germline V gene, CDR1 is MDHEN and CDR2 is SYDVKM. Trimming took 2 bases from V and 2 from J, leaving 8 bases between them. This CDR3 is 14 amino acids long. In DNA form, the CDR3 reads TGTGCCAGCAGTTTAGTCCTTTCCACAGATACGCAGTATTTT. Its protein is CASSLVLSTDTQYF. Full variable domain (missing parts from reference TRBV28 and TRBJ2-3): DVKVTQSSRYLVKRTGEKVFLECVQDMDHENMFWYRQDPGLGLRLIYFSYDVKMKEKGDIPEGYSVSREKKERFSLILESASTNQTSMYLCASSLVLSTDTQYFGPGTRLTVL.

This chain joins TRBV28 and TRBJ1-6, with no clear D. Per germline, CDR1 MDHEN and CDR2 SYDVKM. V lost 4 bases and J lost 3, with 10 bases in between. The CDR3 consists of 15 residues. CDR3 sequence: CASSSVADYNSPLHF. CDR3 sequence (DNA): TGTGCCAGCAGTTCAGTTGCCGACTATAATTCACCCCTCCACTTT.

The rearrangement uses TRBV5-1 and TRBJ2-3; 13 nucleotides match TRBD2. The CDR3 runs to 15 residues. CDR1 and CDR2 (germline): SGHRS, YFSETQ. With V trimmed by 3 bases and J by 4 bases, 2 bases remained unmatched. CDR3 residues: CASSWTSGGADTQYF. The DNA for the CDR3 is TGCGCCAGCAGCTGGACTAGCGGGGGAGCAGATACGCAGTATTTT.

The CDR3 coding sequence is TGTGCCAGTAGTATTAGGGGGACAGCAGGAGGCATTCAGTACTTC. Translation gives CASSIRGTAGGIQYF. V and J are TRBV19 and TRBJ2-4, with 7 bases aligning to TRBD1. With 3 bases clipped from V and 9 bases from J, the junction kept 11 bases outside the gene matches. Per the germline V gene, CDR1 is LNHDA and CDR2 is SQIVND (reference sequence). The length of the CDR3 is 15 residues.

V is TRBV12-3 or TRBV12-4 and J is TRBJ2-2; no reliable D call. This CDR3 contains 12 residues. The V and J ends lost 4 bases and 5 bases respectively, with 5 bases between them. In DNA form, the CDR3 reads TGTGCCAGCAGTTCAACGACCGGGGAGCTGTTTTTT. It encodes CASSSTTGELFF.

V gene TRBV7-3 combines with J gene TRBJ1-1; 9 bases align to TRBD1. J was trimmed by 3 bases and V by 5 bases; bases with no gene match: 4. Germline CDR1 is SGHTA and CDR2 is FQGTGA. The CDR3 spans 14 residues. The CDR3 DNA reads as TGTGCCAGCAGCCGGGACAGGGCGGACACTGAAGCTTTCTTT. Translating it yields CASSRDRADTEAFF.

The chain is built from TRBV7-2 and TRBJ2-2; 9 nucleotides align to TRBD1. J lost 3 bases, V lost 4 bases, and 6 bases had no gene match. This CDR3 is built from 16 residues. Germline CDR1 SGHTA, CDR2 FQGNSA. The CDR3 sequence: CASSYPGTGYTGELFF. For the CDR3, the DNA is TGTGCCAGCAGCTACCCAGGGACAGGGTACACCGGGGAGCTGTTTTTT. Drawing the rest from reference TRBV7-2 and TRBJ2-2, the complete variable domain is GAGVSQSPSNKVTEKGKDVELRCDPISGHTALYWYRQSLGQGLEFLIYFQGNSAPDKSGLPSDRFSAERTGGSVSTLTIQRTQQEDSAVYLCASSYPGTGYTGELFFGEGSRLTVL.